This TCR beta chain was observed in a study of Graves' ophthalmopathy and Graves' hyperthyroidism. Trimming removed 6 bases from V and 0 bases from J, with 22 bases in between. From germline, CDR1 is LNHNV and CDR2 YYDKDF (reference sequence). This CDR3 has 18 residues. This clonotype was detected many times. Transcripts of RNA were the source for amplifying TCR beta CDR3 regions. After a first-round RT-PCR with HTBI primers, a second-round multiplex PCR was run. TCRdb ran MiXCR on the multiplex PCR reads and lists one entry per CDR3 protein. This sample yields under 800,000 distinct CDR3 sequences, of which 22% are seen a single time; around 6.5% belongs to the top ten.

The sequence came from a woman aged 18-29 years with stable Graves' hyperthyroidism. Some clones in this sample may be carry-over from other donors' samples. The chain couples TRBV15 to TRBJ2-3, with D possibly TRBD2 on 5 matching bases. The sequenced material came from peripheral blood. In DNA form, the CDR3 reads TGTGCCACCAGTAACCCCCGGAGGAGTGGGTTTAGCACAGATACGCAGTATTTT. Translation gives CATSNPRRSGFSTDTQYF.